The clone carrying this T cell receptor beta chain was seen many times. The antigen remains unidentified. The CDR3 covers 14 residues. Germline-derived CDR1 and CDR2 are SGHKS and YYEKEE (reference sequence). These data originate in a study of T cells after yellow fever vaccination. Study background: Fractions of limited cellularity were prepared by means of SMART-Seq v4 Ultra Low Input.

Overall study results and limits: A limited proportion of clonotypes was detected within both the CD4 and CD8 compartments. In post-booster samples, most primary-vaccination clones reappeared (under 98% CD4, roughly 88% CD8).

5'RACE template switching produced TCR cDNA carrying a universal primer site and UMIs. TCRdb redid the calling of the 5' RACE reads with MiXCR, one entry per CDR3 protein. The sample includes a few hundred thousand distinct CDR3 sequences, about 4% seen only once; the top ten take 20% to 25%. Sequenced material: PBMCs, taken 5 days after the yellow fever booster vaccination. This clonotype originated in a man aged 18 to 29 who received the YFV17D yellow fever vaccine. The rearrangement uses TRBV5-5 and TRBJ1-1; D gene unclear. The CDR3 sequence: CAAGRDFMNTEAFF. The CDR3 region has the DNA TGTGCAGCGGGGAGAGACTTCATGAACACTGAAGCTTTCTTT.